The clone carrying this T cell receptor (beta chain) appeared many times. The entry originates in a study of human T cells and chemical hapten exposure. In the study overall: Patients, chiefly female, had alopecia areata, totalis or universalis.

Time point here: patch test 1, 2 weeks after DPC sensitization. Treatment here: therapeutic diphenylcyclopropenone sensitization with weekly scalp DPC. CDR1 and CDR2 from the germline V gene are KGHSH and LQKENI. The CDR3 covers 15 residues. The V end lost 0 bases, the J end lost 7 bases, and 12 bases lay between the germline ends. TCRdb re-derived calls from the RACE reads in MiXCR, one entry per CDR3 protein. This sample has around 52,000 distinct CDR3 sequences, with about 9.3% found just once. This clonotype was obtained from a woman aged 40 to 49 with alopecia areata. Some clones in this sample may be carry-over from other donors' samples. The chain combines TRBV18 with TRBJ1-4, with D unresolved. Sample: whole blood, taken in connection with sensitization to the hapten diphenylcyclopropenone (DPC). This CDR3 reads CASSPPAQLGEKLFF. The DNA for the CDR3 is TGTGCCAGCTCACCACCGGCACAGTTAGGTGAAAAACTGTTTTTT.